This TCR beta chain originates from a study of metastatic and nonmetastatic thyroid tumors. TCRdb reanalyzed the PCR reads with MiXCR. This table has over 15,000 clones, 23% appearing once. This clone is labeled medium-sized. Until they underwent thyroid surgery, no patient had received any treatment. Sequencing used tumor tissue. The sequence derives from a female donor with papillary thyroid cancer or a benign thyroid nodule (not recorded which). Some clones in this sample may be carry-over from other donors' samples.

CDR3 amino acids: CASSDGGGVDEKLFF. Written as DNA, the CDR3 is TGTGCCAGCAGTGATGGTGGAGGGGTTGATGAAAAACTGTTTTTT. The V call is TRBV6-1, the J call TRBJ1-4; D is possibly TRBD1 (5 bases). The CDR3 is 15 residues long. The V end lost 3 bases, the J end lost 6 bases, and 14 bases lay between the germline ends. The germline V gene encodes CDR1 MNHNS and CDR2 SASEGT.